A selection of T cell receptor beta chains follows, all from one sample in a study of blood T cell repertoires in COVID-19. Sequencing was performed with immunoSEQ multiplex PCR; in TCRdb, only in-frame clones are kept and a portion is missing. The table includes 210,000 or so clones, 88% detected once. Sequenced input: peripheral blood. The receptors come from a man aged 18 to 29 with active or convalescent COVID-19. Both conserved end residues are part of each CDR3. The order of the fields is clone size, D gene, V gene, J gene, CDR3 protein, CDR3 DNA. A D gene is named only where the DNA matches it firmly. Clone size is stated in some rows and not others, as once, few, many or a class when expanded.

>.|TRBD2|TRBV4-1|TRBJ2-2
CASSQVASGYTGELFF
TGCGCCAGCAGCCAAGTGGCTAGCGGTTACACCGGGGAGCTGTTTTTT
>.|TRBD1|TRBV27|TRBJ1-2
CASSQDRHYGYTF
TGTGCCAGCAGTCAGGACAGGCACTATGGCTACACCTTC
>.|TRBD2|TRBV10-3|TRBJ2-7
CAISESIGTGGPSGTSGISYEQYF
TGTGCCATCAGTGAGTCGATTGGGACAGGGGGGCCCTCGGGGACTAGCGGGATTTCCTACGAGCAGTACTTC
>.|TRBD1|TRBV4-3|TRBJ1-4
CASSQEGQGTGKLFF
TGCGCCAGCAGCCAAGAGGGACAGGGGACAGGGAAACTGTTTTTT
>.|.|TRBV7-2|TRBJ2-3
CASSLNAGNSDTQYF
TGTGCCAGCAGCTTAAACGCGGGAAACTCAGATACGCAGTATTTT
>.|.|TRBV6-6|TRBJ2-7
CASLLTGTYEQYF
TGTGCCAGCCTCTTAACGGGAACCTACGAGCAGTACTTC
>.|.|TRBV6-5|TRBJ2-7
CASRGGGAFSYEQYF
TGTGCCTCTCGAGGGGGCGGGGCCTTCTCCTACGAGCAGTACTTC
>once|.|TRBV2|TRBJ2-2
CASTLTGELFF
TGTGCCAGCACCCTCACCGGGGAGCTGTTTTTT
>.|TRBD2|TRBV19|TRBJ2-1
CASSVAGLLNEQFF
TGTGCCAGTAGTGTAGCGGGACTGCTTAATGAGCAGTTCTTC
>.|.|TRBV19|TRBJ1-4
CASSVGQGPRKLFF
TGTGCCAGTAGTGTGGGGCAGGGGCCTCGAAAACTGTTTTTT
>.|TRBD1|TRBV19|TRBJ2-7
CASSTTGVSYEQYF
TGTGCCAGTAGTACTACAGGGGTCTCCTACGAGCAGTACTTC
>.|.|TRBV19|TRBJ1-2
CASSSTKTGHGYTF
TGTGCCAGTAGTAGCACCAAGACAGGCCATGGCTACACCTTC
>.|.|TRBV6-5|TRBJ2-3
CASSSRDHRAHTQYF
TGTGCCAGCAGTTCCCGGGACCACAGGGCCCATACGCAGTATTTT
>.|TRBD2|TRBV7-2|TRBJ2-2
CASSLIPSGRGTGELFF
TGTGCCAGCAGCTTAATCCCTAGCGGGAGGGGCACCGGGGAGCTGTTTTTT
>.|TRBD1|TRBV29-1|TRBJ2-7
CSVGTGYEQYF
TGCAGCGTGGGGACAGGGTACGAGCAGTACTTC
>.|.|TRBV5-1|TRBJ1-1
CASSLEGRDTEAFF
TGCGCCAGCAGCTTGGAAGGGCGGGACACTGAAGCTTTCTTT
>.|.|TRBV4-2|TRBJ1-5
CASSQGPVPHQPQHF
TGTGCCAGCAGCCAAGGGCCAGTCCCACATCAGCCCCAGCATTTT
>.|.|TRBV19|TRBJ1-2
CASSPRGGVEGYTF
TGTGCCAGTAGTCCCCGGGGAGGGGTCGAGGGCTACACCTTC
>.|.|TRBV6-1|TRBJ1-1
CASSEKPAGTGEAFF
TGTGCCAGCAGTGAAAAACCGGCCGGAACAGGTGAAGCTTTCTTT
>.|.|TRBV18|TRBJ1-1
CASSPLNSGREVEAFF
TGTGCCAGCTCACCACTTAATTCTGGCAGGGAGGTTGAAGCTTTCTTT
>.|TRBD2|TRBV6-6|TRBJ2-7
CASSYYAGVQYF
TGTGCCAGCAGTTACTACGCGGGGGTGCAGTACTTC
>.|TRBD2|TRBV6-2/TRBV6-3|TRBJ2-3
CASSYGGRASDTQYF
TGTGCCAGCAGTTACGGCGGGAGGGCCTCAGATACGCAGTATTTT
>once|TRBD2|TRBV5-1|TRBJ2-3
CASSLDPSGRTDTQYF
TGCGCCAGCAGCTTGGATCCTAGCGGGAGAACAGATACGCAGTATTTT
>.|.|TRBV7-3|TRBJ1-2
CASSLSPGNNYGYTF
TGTGCCAGCAGCTTATCTCCAGGGAACAACTATGGCTACACCTTC
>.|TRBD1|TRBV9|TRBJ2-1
CASSVTGVSNEQFF
TGTGCCAGCAGCGTGACAGGGGTCTCCAATGAGCAGTTCTTC
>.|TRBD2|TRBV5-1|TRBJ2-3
CASSTGLAGGGTDTQYF
TGCGCCAGCAGCACCGGACTAGCGGGAGGAGGCACAGATACGCAGTATTTT
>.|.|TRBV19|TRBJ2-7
CASSVSGRSYEQYF
TGTGCCAGTAGTGTCAGCGGTCGATCCTACGAGCAGTACTTC
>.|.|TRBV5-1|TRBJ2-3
CASSLAVRRGVGTDTQYF
TGCGCCAGCAGCTTGGCAGTCCGTCGGGGAGTTGGCACAGATACGCAGTATTTT
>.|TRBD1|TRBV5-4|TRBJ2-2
CASSSQGTASGLFF
TGTGCCAGCAGCTCACAGGGGACAGCCTCGGGGCTGTTTTTT
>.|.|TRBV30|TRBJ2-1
CAWSKGYSYNEQFF
TGTGCCTGGAGTAAGGGGTACTCCTACAATGAGCAGTTCTTC
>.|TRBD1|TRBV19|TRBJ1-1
CASSIRGRMVTEAFF
TGTGCCAGTAGTATAAGGGGGCGAATGGTCACTGAAGCTTTCTTT
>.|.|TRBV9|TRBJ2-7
CASSVDVGTNYEQYF
TGTGCCAGCAGCGTAGATGTCGGGACAAACTACGAGCAGTACTTC
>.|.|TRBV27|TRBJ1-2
CASSLRQNINYGYTF
TGTGCCAGCAGTTTACGACAGAATATTAACTATGGCTACACCTTC
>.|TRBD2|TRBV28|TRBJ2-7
CASSLAGGPSYEQYF
TGTGCCAGCAGTCTAGCGGGAGGGCCCTCGTACGAGCAGTACTTC
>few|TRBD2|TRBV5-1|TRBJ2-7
CASSLRTSGSEQYF
TGCGCCAGCAGCTTGCGGACTAGCGGGAGCGAGCAGTACTTC
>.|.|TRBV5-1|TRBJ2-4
CASSLDQGAANIQYF
TGCGCCAGCAGCTTGGATCAGGGTGCGGCAAACATTCAGTACTTC
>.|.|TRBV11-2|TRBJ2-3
CASSLSRERTDTQYF
TGTGCCAGCAGCTTATCACGGGAGCGCACAGATACGCAGTATTTT
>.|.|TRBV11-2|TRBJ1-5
CASSPSAGQPQHF
TGTGCCAGCAGCCCCTCCGCGGGGCAGCCCCAGCATTTT
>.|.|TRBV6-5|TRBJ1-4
CASSYSGGNEKLFF
TGTGCCAGCAGTTACTCGGGGGGTAATGAAAAACTGTTTTTT
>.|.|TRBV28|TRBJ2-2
CASSFRGGELFF
TGTGCCAGCAGTTTTCGAGGCGGGGAGCTGTTTTTT
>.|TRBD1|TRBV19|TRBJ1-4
CASIGTGERGKLFF
TGTGCCAGTATAGGGACAGGGGAAAGAGGAAAACTGTTTTTT
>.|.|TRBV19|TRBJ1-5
CASSARQDNQPQHF
TGTGCCAGTAGTGCACGACAGGACAATCAGCCCCAGCATTTT
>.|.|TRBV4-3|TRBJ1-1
CASSQDSGTEAFF
TGCGCCAGCAGCCAAGATTCGGGCACTGAAGCTTTCTTT
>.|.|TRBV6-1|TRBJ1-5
CASSDQKWEGQPQHF
TGTGCCAGCAGTGATCAAAAGTGGGAGGGTCAGCCCCAGCATTTT
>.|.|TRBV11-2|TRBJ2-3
CASSPYGEPQYF
TGTGCCAGCAGCCCCTACGGGGAGCCGCAGTATTTT
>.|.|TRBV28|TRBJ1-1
CASSLTGTNTEAFF
TGTGCCAGCAGTTTGACAGGAACGAACACTGAAGCTTTCTTT
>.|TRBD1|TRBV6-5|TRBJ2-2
CASTTQGFTGELFF
TGTGCCAGCACAACACAGGGGTTCACCGGGGAGCTGTTTTTT
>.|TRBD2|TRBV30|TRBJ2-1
CACRFGLAVYNEQFF
TGTGCCTGTAGATTCGGACTAGCGGTCTACAATGAGCAGTTCTTC
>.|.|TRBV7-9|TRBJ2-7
CASSPAVSYEQYF
TGTGCCAGCAGCCCCGCGGTCTCCTACGAGCAGTACTTC
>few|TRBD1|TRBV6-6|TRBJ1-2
CASSYSTGTEGGYTF
TGTGCCAGCAGTTACTCGACAGGGACGGAGGGTGGCTACACCTTC
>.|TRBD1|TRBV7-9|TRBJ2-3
CASSRRTGADTQYF
TGTGCCAGCAGCAGAAGGACAGGGGCAGATACGCAGTATTTT
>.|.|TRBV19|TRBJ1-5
CASSIVAGDQPQHF
TGTGCCAGTAGTATAGTAGCGGGGGATCAGCCCCAGCATTTT
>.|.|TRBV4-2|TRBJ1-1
CASSQVGLGGTEAFF
TGTGCCAGCAGCCAAGTGGGGCTGGGTGGCACTGAAGCTTTCTTT
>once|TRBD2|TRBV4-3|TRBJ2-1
CASSQDSGTSYNEQFF
TGCGCCAGCAGCCAAGATTCCGGGACTAGCTACAATGAGCAGTTCTTC
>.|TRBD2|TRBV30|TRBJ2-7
CAWGGSGRGEQYF
TGTGCCTGGGGGGGTAGCGGGAGGGGCGAGCAGTACTTC
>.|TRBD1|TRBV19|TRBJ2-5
CASMPHGQGGETQYF
TGTGCCAGTATGCCTCACGGACAGGGCGGAGAGACCCAGTACTTC
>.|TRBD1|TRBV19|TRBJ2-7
CASSGQSSYEQYF
TGTGCCAGCTCGGGACAGAGCTCCTACGAGCAGTACTTC
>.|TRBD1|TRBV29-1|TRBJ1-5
CSAGTGDNQPQHF
TGCAGCGCCGGGACAGGGGACAATCAGCCCCAGCATTTT
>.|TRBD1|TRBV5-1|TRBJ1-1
CASSWGTGLNTEAFF
TGCGCCAGCAGCTGGGGGACAGGATTAAACACTGAAGCTTTCTTT
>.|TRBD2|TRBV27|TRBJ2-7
CASSFEAGGTYEQYF
TGTGCCAGCAGTTTTGAAGCGGGAGGGACCTACGAGCAGTACTTC